This is a list of T cell receptor beta chains from one sample in a study of T-cell reconstitution after alpha-beta-depleted transplantation in children. Each CDR3 protein is one row after TCRdb ran MiXCR on the PCR reads. This sample has 450,000 to 600,000 distinct CDR3 sequences, with about 10% found just once. Sequencing was performed on PBMCs, taken before TCRalphabeta/CD19-depleted stem cell transplant. These receptors were taken from a child aged 2 to 10 with inherited bone marrow failure, due to receive a stem cell transplant. Each CDR3 is given with its conserved first and last residue. A D gene is named only where the DNA matches it firmly. A clone size is listed for some rows: how often the clone was seen (once, few, many), or a class if it is expanded.

cdr3_nt: TGTGCCAGCAGTTACAGGGTAACCTACAATGAGCAGTTCTTC; cdr3_aa: CASSYRVTYNEQFF; j_call: TRBJ2-1; v_call: TRBV21-1; d_call: .; clone_size: many
cdr3_nt: TGTGCCAGCAGCTTACTAACGGGCTACAATGAGCAGTTCTTC; cdr3_aa: CASSLLTGYNEQFF; j_call: TRBJ2-1; v_call: TRBV11-2; d_call: .; clone_size: .
cdr3_nt: TGCAGCATTGGGGCTAGCGGGGGAGGGTTCACAGATACGCAGTATTTT; cdr3_aa: CSIGASGGGFTDTQYF; j_call: TRBJ2-3; v_call: TRBV29-1; d_call: TRBD2; clone_size: .
cdr3_nt: TGCAGCGTGGCTAATGATGGGGCTAGCGGGAGCACAGATACGCAGTATTTT; cdr3_aa: CSVANDGASGSTDTQYF; j_call: TRBJ2-3; v_call: TRBV29-1; d_call: TRBD2; clone_size: many
cdr3_nt: TGCGCCAGCAGCCAAGGCCGGCGGAGGGAGACCGGCTACACCTTC; cdr3_aa: CASSQGRRRETGYTF; j_call: TRBJ1-2; v_call: TRBV4-3; d_call: .; clone_size: .
cdr3_nt: TGTGCCAGCAGCGTAGATCCCCTCTATGGCTACACCTTC; cdr3_aa: CASSVDPLYGYTF; j_call: TRBJ1-2; v_call: TRBV9; d_call: .; clone_size: many
cdr3_nt: TGTGCCAGCAGCCGGAACCCGGGACAGTCCTACGAGCAGTACTTC; cdr3_aa: CASSRNPGQSYEQYF; j_call: TRBJ2-7; v_call: TRBV7-2; d_call: TRBD1; clone_size: many
cdr3_nt: TGTGCCTGTCACAGGGGCCGGGGGCAGCCCCAGCATTTT; cdr3_aa: CACHRGRGQPQHF; j_call: TRBJ1-5; v_call: TRBV3-1; d_call: TRBD1; clone_size: .
cdr3_nt: TGTGCCAGCAGTTTATGGGGGGGGGCTAGTAGGTTCAATGAGCAGTTCTTC; cdr3_aa: CASSLWGGASRFNEQFF; j_call: TRBJ2-1; v_call: TRBV12-3/TRBV12-4; d_call: .; clone_size: many
cdr3_nt: TGCAGTGCTAGAGCCGGGCGGGAGAGCTCCTACAATGAGCAGTTCTTC; cdr3_aa: CSARAGRESSYNEQFF; j_call: TRBJ2-1; v_call: TRBV20-1; d_call: TRBD2; clone_size: many
cdr3_nt: TGCAGCGTTACGGAACAAGGGACCCAGTACTTC; cdr3_aa: CSVTEQGTQYF; j_call: TRBJ2-5; v_call: TRBV29-1; d_call: .; clone_size: many
cdr3_nt: TGTGCCAGCAGCGTAGGGGGAGGAAGCGAGCAGTACTTC; cdr3_aa: CASSVGGGSEQYF; j_call: TRBJ2-7; v_call: TRBV9; d_call: .; clone_size: many
cdr3_nt: TGTGCCATTAGTTACCCCGCAGGGGAAATGGACTATGGCTACACCTTC; cdr3_aa: CAISYPAGEMDYGYTF; j_call: TRBJ1-2; v_call: TRBV10-3; d_call: .; clone_size: few
cdr3_nt: TGTGCCAGCAGCCAAGGGGGACAGGCCTACGAGCAGTACTTC; cdr3_aa: CASSQGGQAYEQYF; j_call: TRBJ2-7; v_call: TRBV4-2; d_call: TRBD1; clone_size: .
cdr3_nt: TGTGCCAGCAGCTTCGACAGGGTTTCGGGCTACACCTTC; cdr3_aa: CASSFDRVSGYTF; j_call: TRBJ1-2; v_call: TRBV7-2; d_call: TRBD1; clone_size: many
cdr3_nt: TGCGCCAGCAGCCAAGCCAGCGGGAGTTCCGGGGAGCTGTTTTTT; cdr3_aa: CASSQASGSSGELFF; j_call: TRBJ2-2; v_call: TRBV4-3; d_call: TRBD2; clone_size: many
cdr3_nt: TGTGCCAGCTCCGGCACACAGGGCCCCTACGAGCAGTACTTC; cdr3_aa: CASSGTQGPYEQYF; j_call: TRBJ2-7; v_call: TRBV18; d_call: .; clone_size: few
cdr3_nt: TGTGCCAGCAGTTCGAATCAGGGGGCCCACTACGAGCAGTACTTC; cdr3_aa: CASSSNQGAHYEQYF; j_call: TRBJ2-7; v_call: TRBV27; d_call: TRBD1; clone_size: .
cdr3_nt: TGCGCCAGCATGCGGGGTAGCGGGAGGGACAATGAGCAGTTCTTC; cdr3_aa: CASMRGSGRDNEQFF; j_call: TRBJ2-1; v_call: TRBV5-1; d_call: TRBD2; clone_size: .
cdr3_nt: TGTGCCAGCATAGGACAGGGCACCTACAATGAGCAGTTCTTC; cdr3_aa: CASIGQGTYNEQFF; j_call: TRBJ2-1; v_call: TRBV5-6; d_call: TRBD1; clone_size: few
cdr3_nt: TGTGCCAGCAGTTACTTGGGTTGGGGCAGGGATGACTATGGCTACACCTTC; cdr3_aa: CASSYLGWGRDDYGYTF; j_call: TRBJ1-2; v_call: TRBV6-5; d_call: .; clone_size: .
cdr3_nt: TGCGCCAGCAGCTTAACAGCGACGGGAATGAACTATGGCTACACCTTC; cdr3_aa: CASSLTATGMNYGYTF; j_call: TRBJ1-2; v_call: TRBV5-1; d_call: .; clone_size: many
cdr3_nt: TGTGCCAGCAGCCCTATAGCCTTTTTAGATACGCAGTATTTT; cdr3_aa: CASSPIAFLDTQYF; j_call: TRBJ2-3; v_call: TRBV7-2; d_call: .; clone_size: many
cdr3_nt: TGCGCCAGCAGCTTGGGGATGGGGAACACTGAAGCTTTCTTT; cdr3_aa: CASSLGMGNTEAFF; j_call: TRBJ1-1; v_call: TRBV5-1; d_call: .; clone_size: many
cdr3_nt: TGTGCCAGCAGTGAGGGCGCCCCCCAGTACTTC; cdr3_aa: CASSEGAPQYF; j_call: TRBJ2-5; v_call: TRBV25-1; d_call: .; clone_size: many
cdr3_nt: TGCGCCAGCAGCGGTATGTCGGGACGGGAGCTCTATGGCTACACCTTC; cdr3_aa: CASSGMSGRELYGYTF; j_call: TRBJ1-2; v_call: TRBV5-1; d_call: .; clone_size: many
cdr3_nt: TGCGCCAGCAGCCAAGAATTCCGAACTGGGGCGGGACAGGGCAACGTCCTGACTTTC; cdr3_aa: CASSQEFRTGAGQGNVLTF; j_call: TRBJ2-6; v_call: TRBV4-3; d_call: TRBD1; clone_size: .
cdr3_nt: TGTGCCGCAGTCGGCAGGGGCTCTGGGGCCAACGTCCTGACTTTC; cdr3_aa: CAAVGRGSGANVLTF; j_call: TRBJ2-6; v_call: TRBV6-2/TRBV6-3; d_call: .; clone_size: .
cdr3_nt: TGCAGTGCTAGAGACAGGACAGCTCCATCCTACGAGCAGTACTTC; cdr3_aa: CSARDRTAPSYEQYF; j_call: TRBJ2-7; v_call: TRBV20-1; d_call: .; clone_size: few
cdr3_nt: TGTGCCAGCAGCGGGCAAGGGGGGGATCAGCCCCAGCATTTT; cdr3_aa: CASSGQGGDQPQHF; j_call: TRBJ1-5; v_call: TRBV5-5; d_call: .; clone_size: many
cdr3_nt: TGTGCCAGCGGCCGGGAGGGCACCGGGGAGCTGTTTTTT; cdr3_aa: CASGREGTGELFF; j_call: TRBJ2-2; v_call: TRBV2; d_call: TRBD2; clone_size: .
cdr3_nt: TGCAGCGTTGAAGGTCATCCGGGATCCAGCTCCTACGAGCAGTACTTC; cdr3_aa: CSVEGHPGSSSYEQYF; j_call: TRBJ2-7; v_call: TRBV29-1; d_call: .; clone_size: many
cdr3_nt: TGTGCCAGCAGCAAGCCCCGACCAGGGAGCTCCTACGAGCAGTACTTC; cdr3_aa: CASSKPRPGSSYEQYF; j_call: TRBJ2-7; v_call: TRBV21-1; d_call: .; clone_size: many
cdr3_nt: TGCGCCAGCAGTCCACCGCCGACAGGGAACGGCACAGATACGCAGTATTTT; cdr3_aa: CASSPPPTGNGTDTQYF; j_call: TRBJ2-3; v_call: TRBV23-1; d_call: TRBD1; clone_size: few
cdr3_nt: TGTGCCAGCAGGGACGGGACAGGCCTCTACGAGCAGTACTTC; cdr3_aa: CASRDGTGLYEQYF; j_call: TRBJ2-7; v_call: TRBV5-5; d_call: TRBD1; clone_size: many
cdr3_nt: TGTGCCAGCTATAATGGAGAGACCCAGTACTTC; cdr3_aa: CASYNGETQYF; j_call: TRBJ2-5; v_call: TRBV28; d_call: .; clone_size: few
cdr3_nt: TGTGCCAGCAGTGAGACGGCCCAGAGTGGCTACACCTTC; cdr3_aa: CASSETAQSGYTF; j_call: TRBJ1-2; v_call: TRBV2; d_call: .; clone_size: few
cdr3_nt: TGCAGTGCTAGAGGGGGCAATCGGGAGACCCAGTACTTC; cdr3_aa: CSARGGNRETQYF; j_call: TRBJ2-5; v_call: TRBV20-1; d_call: .; clone_size: many
cdr3_nt: TGTGCCAGCAGTTCCCCAGGCGGGAGCAGGATCTACAATGAGCAGTTCTTC; cdr3_aa: CASSSPGGSRIYNEQFF; j_call: TRBJ2-1; v_call: TRBV28; d_call: TRBD2; clone_size: .
cdr3_nt: TGTGCCACCTCCGAGGGGCGGGAGTCAGGTCCAGATACGCAGTATTTT; cdr3_aa: CATSEGRESGPDTQYF; j_call: TRBJ2-3; v_call: TRBV24-1; d_call: TRBD2; clone_size: few
cdr3_nt: TGTGCCAGCAGCTTAGATTCTCGGACTACGTCCTACGAGCAGTACTTC; cdr3_aa: CASSLDSRTTSYEQYF; j_call: TRBJ2-7; v_call: TRBV7-9; d_call: .; clone_size: .
cdr3_nt: TGTGCCAGCAGCGTCCAGGGGGAGACCCAGTACTTC; cdr3_aa: CASSVQGETQYF; j_call: TRBJ2-5; v_call: TRBV6-6; d_call: .; clone_size: .
cdr3_nt: TGTGCCAGCAGCTTGAGTCTTGACTACGAGCAGTACTTC; cdr3_aa: CASSLSLDYEQYF; j_call: TRBJ2-7; v_call: TRBV7-2; d_call: .; clone_size: many
cdr3_nt: TGCAGTGCTTCTTCCCGGGACCAAAGCACAGATACGCAGTATTTT; cdr3_aa: CSASSRDQSTDTQYF; j_call: TRBJ2-3; v_call: TRBV20-1; d_call: .; clone_size: many
cdr3_nt: TGTGCCAGTAGTATCTCGGGCAGCTATGGCTACACCTTC; cdr3_aa: CASSISGSYGYTF; j_call: TRBJ1-2; v_call: TRBV19; d_call: .; clone_size: .
cdr3_nt: TGCAGTGCTTCCGAAAGGGACAGCTCGTATGATAATTCACCCCTCCACTTT; cdr3_aa: CSASERDSSYDNSPLHF; j_call: TRBJ1-6; v_call: TRBV20-1; d_call: TRBD1; clone_size: .
cdr3_nt: TGCAGTGCGTGGGGCATTCCCCTTTTTGATGAGCAGTTCTTC; cdr3_aa: CSAWGIPLFDEQFF; j_call: TRBJ2-1; v_call: TRBV20-1; d_call: .; clone_size: many
cdr3_nt: TGTGCCAGCAGCCTACAGGGGGTGCCCATTGGCGAGCAGTACTTC; cdr3_aa: CASSLQGVPIGEQYF; j_call: TRBJ2-7; v_call: TRBV12-3/TRBV12-4; d_call: TRBD1; clone_size: many
cdr3_nt: TGTGCCTGGGGCCGGGATGAGCAGTTCTTC; cdr3_aa: CAWGRDEQFF; j_call: TRBJ2-1; v_call: TRBV30; d_call: .; clone_size: .
cdr3_nt: TGTGCCAGCAGCCCTACCCGTCTCAATGAGCAGTTCTTC; cdr3_aa: CASSPTRLNEQFF; j_call: TRBJ2-1; v_call: TRBV3-1; d_call: .; clone_size: many
cdr3_nt: TGTGCCAGCAGTTCAGTAGGGGGCGGGACAGATACGCAGTATTTT; cdr3_aa: CASSSVGGGTDTQYF; j_call: TRBJ2-3; v_call: TRBV27; d_call: TRBD1; clone_size: many
cdr3_nt: TGCGCCAGCAGCTTACTGGACGGGAGGTCCCCCTACAATGAGCAGTTCTTC; cdr3_aa: CASSLLDGRSPYNEQFF; j_call: TRBJ2-1; v_call: TRBV5-1; d_call: TRBD2; clone_size: few
cdr3_nt: TGTGCCAGCTGGGGGCTAGCGGGAGCTAGGTCCTACAATGAGCAGTTCTTC; cdr3_aa: CASWGLAGARSYNEQFF; j_call: TRBJ2-1; v_call: TRBV28; d_call: TRBD2; clone_size: many
cdr3_nt: TGTGCCAGCAGCCAAGACACCCTAGCGGGAGGGCCAAATACGCAGTATTTT; cdr3_aa: CASSQDTLAGGPNTQYF; j_call: TRBJ2-3; v_call: TRBV3-1; d_call: TRBD2; clone_size: .
cdr3_nt: TGTGCCAGCAGCCAACAGGGCAGGGATGACACAGATACGCAGTATTTT; cdr3_aa: CASSQQGRDDTDTQYF; j_call: TRBJ2-3; v_call: TRBV4-2; d_call: .; clone_size: many
cdr3_nt: TGCAGCGTTGAAGAGACAGCCGACGAGCAGTACTTC; cdr3_aa: CSVEETADEQYF; j_call: TRBJ2-7; v_call: TRBV29-1; d_call: .; clone_size: many